This note documents a single TCR beta chain sequence. Trimming removed 3 bases from V and 6 bases from J; junction bases left unmatched: 21. From germline, CDR1 is SGHTA and CDR2 FQGNSA. CDR3 size: 19 residues. The sample belongs to a study of blood T cell repertoires in COVID-19. Across the study: PBMCs, B-cell-depleted T cells, or T cells provided the cDNA or gDNA that made up the material.

TCRdb's copy holds only in-frame clones and misses some; the assay was immunoSEQ multiplex PCR. The sample consists of about 250,000 clones, approximately 83% of them appearing once. Material: peripheral blood. V usage is TRBV7-2 and J usage is TRBJ2-7, with TRBD2 matching over 9 bases. The clonotype originates from a man older than 75 with acute or convalescent COVID-19. The CDR3 here is CASSFRGSGSKSPGIEQYF. In DNA form, the CDR3 reads TGTGCCAGCAGCTTCAGGGGTAGCGGGAGTAAAAGCCCCGGGATCGAGCAGTACTTC.